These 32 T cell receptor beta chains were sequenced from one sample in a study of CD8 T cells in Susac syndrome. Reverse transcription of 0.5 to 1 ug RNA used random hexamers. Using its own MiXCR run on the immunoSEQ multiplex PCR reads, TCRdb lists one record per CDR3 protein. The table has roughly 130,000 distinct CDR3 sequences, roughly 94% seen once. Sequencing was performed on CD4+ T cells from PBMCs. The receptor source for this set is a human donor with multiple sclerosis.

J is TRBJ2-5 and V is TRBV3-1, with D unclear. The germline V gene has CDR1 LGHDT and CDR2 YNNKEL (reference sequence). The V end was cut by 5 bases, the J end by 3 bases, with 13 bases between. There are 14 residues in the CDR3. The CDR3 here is CASSSRNQEETQYF. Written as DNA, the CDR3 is TGTGCCAGCAGCTCCCGGAACCAAGAAGAGACCCAGTACTTC.

CDR3 loop: CSARVGTRLSFF. In DNA form, the CDR3 reads TGCAGTGCTAGAGTAGGTACGAGGTTATCTTTCTTT. This chain connects TRBV20-1 to TRBJ1-1; no reliable D call. CDR3 length: 12 amino acids. Germline CDR1 reads DFQATT; CDR2 reads SNEGSKA (reference sequence). The ends were cut back, 1 base at V and 12 bases at J, with 15 bases in the middle.

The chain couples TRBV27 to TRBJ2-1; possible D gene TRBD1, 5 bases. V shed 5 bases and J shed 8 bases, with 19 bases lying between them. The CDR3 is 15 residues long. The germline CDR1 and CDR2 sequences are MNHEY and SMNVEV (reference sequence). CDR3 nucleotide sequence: TGTGCCAGCAGTCCGTTCCTCAGGGATAGTTATGAGCAGTTCTTC. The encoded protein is CASSPFLRDSYEQFF.

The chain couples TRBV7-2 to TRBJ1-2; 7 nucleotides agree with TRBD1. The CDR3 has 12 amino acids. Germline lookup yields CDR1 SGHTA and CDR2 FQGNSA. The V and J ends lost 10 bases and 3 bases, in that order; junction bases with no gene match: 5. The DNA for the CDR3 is TGTGCCATCCCGGGACAGTACTATGGCTACACCTTC. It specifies CAIPGQYYGYTF.

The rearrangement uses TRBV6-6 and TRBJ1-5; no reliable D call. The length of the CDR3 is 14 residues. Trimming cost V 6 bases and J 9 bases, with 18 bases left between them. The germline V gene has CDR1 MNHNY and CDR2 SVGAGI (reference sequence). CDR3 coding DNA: TGTGCCAGCAGACCGGACGGGGTTTCAAGGCCCCAGCATTTT. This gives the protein CASRPDGVSRPQHF.

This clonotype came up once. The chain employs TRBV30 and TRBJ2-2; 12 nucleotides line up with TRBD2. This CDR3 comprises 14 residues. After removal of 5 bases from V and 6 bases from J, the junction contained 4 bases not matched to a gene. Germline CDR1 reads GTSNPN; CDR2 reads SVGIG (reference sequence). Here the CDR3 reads CAWLGLAGAGELFF. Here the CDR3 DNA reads TGTGCCTGGCTGGGACTAGCGGGCGCCGGGGAGCTGTTTTTT.

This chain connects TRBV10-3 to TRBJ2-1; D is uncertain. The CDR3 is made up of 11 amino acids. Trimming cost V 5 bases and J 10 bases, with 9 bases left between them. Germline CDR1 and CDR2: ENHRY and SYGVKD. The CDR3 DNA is TGTGCCATCAGTCCTAACGAAGAGCAGTTCTTC. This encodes CAISPNEEQFF.

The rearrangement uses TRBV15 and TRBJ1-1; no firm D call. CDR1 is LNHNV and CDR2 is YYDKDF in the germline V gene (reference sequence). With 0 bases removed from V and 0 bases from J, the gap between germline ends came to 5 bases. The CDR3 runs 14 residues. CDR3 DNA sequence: TGTGCCACCAGCAGAGATCGGGTGAACACTGAAGCTTTCTTT. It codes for CATSRDRVNTEAFF.

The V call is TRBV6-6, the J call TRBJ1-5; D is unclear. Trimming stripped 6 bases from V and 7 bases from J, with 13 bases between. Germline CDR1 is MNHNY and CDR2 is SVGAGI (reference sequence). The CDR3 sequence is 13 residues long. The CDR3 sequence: CASRTIDGQPQHF. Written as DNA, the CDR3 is TGTGCCAGCAGGACTATAGACGGCCAGCCCCAGCATTTT.

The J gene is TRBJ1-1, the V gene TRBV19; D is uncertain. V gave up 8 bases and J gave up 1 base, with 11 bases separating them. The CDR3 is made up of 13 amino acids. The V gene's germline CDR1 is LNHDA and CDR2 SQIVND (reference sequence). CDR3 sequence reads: CASGTRQNTEAFF. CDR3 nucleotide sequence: TGTGCCAGTGGTACCCGACAGAACACTGAAGCTTTCTTT.

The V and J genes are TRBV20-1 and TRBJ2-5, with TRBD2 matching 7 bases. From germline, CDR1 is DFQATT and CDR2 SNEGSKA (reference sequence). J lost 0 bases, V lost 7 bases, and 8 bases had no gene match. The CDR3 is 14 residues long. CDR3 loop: CSGREIRYQETQYF. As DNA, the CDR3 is TGCAGTGGGCGGGAGATACGGTACCAAGAGACCCAGTACTTC.

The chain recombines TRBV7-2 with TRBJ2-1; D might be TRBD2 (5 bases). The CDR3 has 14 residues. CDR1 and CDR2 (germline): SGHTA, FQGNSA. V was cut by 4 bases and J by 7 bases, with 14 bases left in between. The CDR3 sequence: CASSSRAGRNEQFF. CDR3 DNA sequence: TGTGCCAGCAGCTCGCGGGCGGGCCGGAATGAGCAGTTCTTC.

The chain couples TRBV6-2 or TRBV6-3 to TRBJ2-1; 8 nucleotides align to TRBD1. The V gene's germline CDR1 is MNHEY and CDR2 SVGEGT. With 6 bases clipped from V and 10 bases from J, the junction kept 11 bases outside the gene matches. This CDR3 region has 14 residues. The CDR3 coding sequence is TGTGCCAGCAGCTTAGACAGGGGTTCACGAGAGCAGTTCTTC. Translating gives CASSLDRGSREQFF.

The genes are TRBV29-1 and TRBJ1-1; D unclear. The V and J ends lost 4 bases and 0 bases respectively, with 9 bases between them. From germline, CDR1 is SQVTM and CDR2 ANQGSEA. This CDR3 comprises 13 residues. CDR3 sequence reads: CSVGGLMNTEAFF. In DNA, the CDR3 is TGCAGCGTTGGCGGGCTCATGAACACTGAAGCTTTCTTT.

In DNA form, the CDR3 reads TGTGCCGGCTCCCGGGGACAGGGAAACACTGAAGCTTTCTTT. Protein product: CAGSRGQGNTEAFF. V and J are TRBV30 and TRBJ1-1, with 9 bases fitting TRBD1. The CDR3 covers 14 residues. The germline V gene has CDR1 GTSNPN and CDR2 SVGIG (reference sequence). Trimming cost V 8 bases and J 2 bases; bases outside gene matches: 9.

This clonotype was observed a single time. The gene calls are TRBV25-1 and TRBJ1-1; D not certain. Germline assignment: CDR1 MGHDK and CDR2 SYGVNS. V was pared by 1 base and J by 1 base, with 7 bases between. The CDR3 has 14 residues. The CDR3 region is CASSESGENTEAFF. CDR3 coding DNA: TGTGCCAGCAGTGAATCAGGCGAGAACACTGAAGCTTTCTTT.

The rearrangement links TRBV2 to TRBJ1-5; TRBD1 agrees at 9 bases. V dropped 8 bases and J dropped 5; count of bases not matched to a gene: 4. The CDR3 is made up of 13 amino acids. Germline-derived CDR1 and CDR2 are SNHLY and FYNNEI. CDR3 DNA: TGTGCCAGCGGGGGACAGGGACATCAGCCCCAGCATTTT. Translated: CASGGQGHQPQHF.

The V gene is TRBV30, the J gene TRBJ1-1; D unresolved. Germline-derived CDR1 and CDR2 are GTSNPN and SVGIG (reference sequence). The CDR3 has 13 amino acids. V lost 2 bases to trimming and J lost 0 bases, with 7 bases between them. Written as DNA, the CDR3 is TGTGCCTGGAGTCGAACTGTGAACACTGAAGCTTTCTTT. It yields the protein CAWSRTVNTEAFF.

CDR3 in amino acids: CASSHVTSKEGGYTF. The CDR3 DNA sequence: TGCGCCAGCAGCCACGTGACTTCCAAGGAGGGTGGCTACACCTTC. This chain links TRBV4-1 with TRBJ1-2; D remains unclear. The CDR3 has 15 amino acids. Trimming cost V 3 bases and J 7 bases, with 18 bases left between them. Germline assignment: CDR1 MGHRA and CDR2 YSYEKL.

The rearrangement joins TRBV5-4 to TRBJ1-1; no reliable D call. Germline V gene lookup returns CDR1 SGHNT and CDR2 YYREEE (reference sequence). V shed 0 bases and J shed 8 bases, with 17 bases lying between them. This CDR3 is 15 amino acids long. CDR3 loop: CASSLGSTAATEAFF. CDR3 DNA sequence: TGTGCCAGCAGCTTGGGAAGTACCGCAGCCACCGAAGCTTTCTTT.

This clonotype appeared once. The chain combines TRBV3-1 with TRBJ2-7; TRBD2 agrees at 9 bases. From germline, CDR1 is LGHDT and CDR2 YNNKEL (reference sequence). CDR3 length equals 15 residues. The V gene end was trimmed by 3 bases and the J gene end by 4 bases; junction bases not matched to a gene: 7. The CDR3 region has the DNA TGTGCCAGCAGCCAGGCAAGCGGGGGGTCGTACGAGCAGTACTTC. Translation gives CASSQASGGSYEQYF.

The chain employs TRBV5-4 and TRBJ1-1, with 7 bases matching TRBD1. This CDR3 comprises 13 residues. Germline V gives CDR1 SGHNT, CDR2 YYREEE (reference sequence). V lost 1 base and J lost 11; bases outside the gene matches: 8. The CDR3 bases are TGTGCCAGCAGCTTGCCGGGACAGCCTGGCGCTTTCTTT. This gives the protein CASSLPGQPGAFF.

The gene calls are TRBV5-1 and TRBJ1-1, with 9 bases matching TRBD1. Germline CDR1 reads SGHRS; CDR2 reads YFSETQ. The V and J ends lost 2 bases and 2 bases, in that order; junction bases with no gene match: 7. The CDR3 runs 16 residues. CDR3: CASSLQGASSNTEAFF. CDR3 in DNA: TGCGCCAGCAGCTTACAGGGGGCGTCCTCCAACACTGAAGCTTTCTTT.

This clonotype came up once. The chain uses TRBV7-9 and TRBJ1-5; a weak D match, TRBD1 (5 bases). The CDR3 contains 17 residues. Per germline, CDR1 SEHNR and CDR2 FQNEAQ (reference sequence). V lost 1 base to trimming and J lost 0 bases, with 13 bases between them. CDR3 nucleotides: TGTGCCAGCAGCTTAGATAGGGCAGGGTATAGCAATCAGCCCCAGCATTTT. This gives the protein CASSLDRAGYSNQPQHF.

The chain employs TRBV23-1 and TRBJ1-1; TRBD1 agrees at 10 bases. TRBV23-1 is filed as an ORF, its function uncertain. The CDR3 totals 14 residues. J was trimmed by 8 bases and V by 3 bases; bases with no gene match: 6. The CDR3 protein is CASSHDRGRVEAFF. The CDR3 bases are TGCGCCAGCAGTCACGACAGGGGGCGCGTCGAAGCTTTCTTT.

CDR3 DNA: TGTGCCAGCAGCCAAGAGTCGGATGAAAAACTGTTTTTT. Protein sequence: CASSQESDEKLFF. This chain links TRBV3-1 with TRBJ1-4; D gene uncertain. CDR3 length: 13 amino acids. Germline V gene sequence: CDR1 LGHDT, CDR2 YNNKEL (reference sequence). Between the trimmed V and J ends, which lost 0 bases and 6 bases, there was a span of 5 bases.

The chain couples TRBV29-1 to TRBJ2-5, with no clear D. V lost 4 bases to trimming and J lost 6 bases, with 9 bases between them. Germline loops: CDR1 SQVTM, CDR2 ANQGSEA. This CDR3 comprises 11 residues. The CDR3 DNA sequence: TGCAGCGTTGCCCCCACGCAGACCCAGTACTTC. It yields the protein CSVAPTQTQYF.

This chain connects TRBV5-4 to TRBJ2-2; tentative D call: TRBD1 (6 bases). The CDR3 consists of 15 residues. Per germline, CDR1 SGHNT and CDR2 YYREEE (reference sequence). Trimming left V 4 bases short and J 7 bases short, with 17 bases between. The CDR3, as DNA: TGTGCCAGCAGCCAAGATCCAGGGGCAGTCGGGGAGCTGTTTTTT. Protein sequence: CASSQDPGAVGELFF.

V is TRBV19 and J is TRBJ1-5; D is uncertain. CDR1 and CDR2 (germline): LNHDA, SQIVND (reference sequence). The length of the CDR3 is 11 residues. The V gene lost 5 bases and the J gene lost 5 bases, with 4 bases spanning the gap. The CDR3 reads CASSADQPQHF. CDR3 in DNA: TGTGCCAGTAGTGCTGATCAGCCCCAGCATTTT. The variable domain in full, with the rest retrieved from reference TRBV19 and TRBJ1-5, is DGGITQSPKYLFRKEGQNVTLSCEQNLNHDAMYWYRQDPGQGLRLIYYSQIVNDFQKGDIAEGYSVSREKKESFPLTVTSAQKNPTAFYLCASSADQPQHFGDGTRLSIL.

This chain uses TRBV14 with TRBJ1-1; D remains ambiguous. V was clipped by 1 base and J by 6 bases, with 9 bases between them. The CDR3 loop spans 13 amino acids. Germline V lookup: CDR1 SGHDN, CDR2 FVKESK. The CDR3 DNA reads TGTGCCAGCAGCCAAGTAAGGCGGTCTGAAGCTTTCTTT. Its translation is CASSQVRRSEAFF.

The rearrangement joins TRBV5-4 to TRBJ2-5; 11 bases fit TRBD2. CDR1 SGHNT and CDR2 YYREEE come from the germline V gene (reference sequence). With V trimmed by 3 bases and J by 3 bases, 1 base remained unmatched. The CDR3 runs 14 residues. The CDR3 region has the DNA TGTGCCAGCAGCTGGGGACTAGCGGAAGAGACCCAGTACTTC. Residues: CASSWGLAEETQYF.

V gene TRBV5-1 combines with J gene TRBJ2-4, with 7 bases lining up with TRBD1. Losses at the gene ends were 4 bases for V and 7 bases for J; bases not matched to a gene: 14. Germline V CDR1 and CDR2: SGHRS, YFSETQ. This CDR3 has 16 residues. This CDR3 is CASSPQIGDSRNIQYF. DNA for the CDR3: TGCGCCAGCAGCCCCCAGATAGGGGACAGCCGCAACATTCAGTACTTC.